Each of the 8 T cell receptor beta chains below was sequenced from the same sample in a study of blood T cell repertoires in COVID-19. Produced via immunoSEQ multiplex PCR; TCRdb's table is partial and in-frame only. The data show approximately 92,000 clones, 82% seen once. Sequencing was carried out using peripheral blood. These TCRs come from a man of 80 years or more with acute or convalescent COVID-19.

The chain is built from TRBV7-2 and TRBJ2-2; 7 nucleotides agree with TRBD1. V shed 6 bases and J 7 bases; nucleotides not matched to a gene: 11. The CDR3 sequence is 15 residues long. Germline V gives CDR1 SGHTA, CDR2 FQGNSA. The CDR3 sequence: CASRRSDRVVGELFF. CDR3 DNA sequence: TGTGCCAGCAGGCGCAGCGACAGGGTGGTCGGGGAGCTGTTTTTT.

The rearrangement uses TRBV6-2 or TRBV6-3 and TRBJ1-1, with D unclear. CDR1 is MNHEY and CDR2 is SVGEGT in the germline V gene. CDR3 length: 11 residues. V lost 1 base and J 8 bases, leaving 5 bases between the germline ends. CDR3 sequence (DNA): TGTGCCAGCAGTTACTTCGGGGAAGCTTTCTTT. The encoded protein is CASSYFGEAFF.

Concerning this clone: Other DNA sequences within the sample encode an identical CDR3. This rearrangement joins TRBV5-1 to TRBJ1-3; D is possibly TRBD1 (6 bases). The CDR3 runs to 15 residues. V was clipped by 0 bases and J by 0 bases, with 7 bases between them. Germline V CDR1 and CDR2: SGHRS, YFSETQ. The CDR3 spells CASSLGGGSGNTIYF. The DNA for the CDR3 is TGCGCCAGCAGCTTGGGAGGGGGCTCTGGAAACACCATATATTTT.

The chain employs TRBV9 and TRBJ2-7; 8 positions agree with TRBD1. This CDR3 is 15 amino acids long. V lost 2 bases, J lost 7 bases, and 11 bases stayed unmatched. Germline V gene data show CDR1 as SGDLS and CDR2 as YYNGEE. CDR3 sequence: CASSVADRGTWEQYF. The CDR3, as DNA: TGTGCCAGCAGCGTGGCAGACAGGGGTACGTGGGAGCAGTACTTC.

The J gene is TRBJ2-1, the V gene TRBV7-2; D might be TRBD2 (5 bases). Germline V CDR1 and CDR2: SGHTA, FQGNSA. This CDR3 has 15 amino acids. Trimming removed 2 bases from V and 7 bases from J, with 15 bases in between. The CDR3 bases are TGTGCCAGCAGCTTACTGGCTAGCTGGAGAAATGAGCAGTTCTTC. It translates to CASSLLASWRNEQFF.

The chain uses TRBV6-1 and TRBJ2-7, with unresolved D. V was trimmed by 3 bases and J by 2 bases, leaving 14 bases between them. This CDR3 contains 15 residues. In germline, CDR1 is MNHNS, CDR2 SASEGT. The CDR3 DNA reads TGTGCCAGCAGTGAGGCAAGACTTCGCACCTACGAGCAGTACTTC. It is translated as CASSEARLRTYEQYF.

The chain is built from TRBV21-1 and TRBJ2-2; the D call in the table, TRBD2, was not verified against the DNA. TRBV21-1 is labeled a pseudogene. This CDR3 spans 15 amino acids. CDR3 coding DNA: TGTGCCAGCAGAAGGACTACCTCAAGGCCGGGGAAGCTGTTTTTT. It encodes CASRRTTSRPGKLFF.

The chain couples TRBV7-2 to TRBJ1-1; the D gene is possibly TRBD1 (5 bases). CDR1 is SGHTA and CDR2 is FQGNSA in the germline V gene. Trimming stripped 6 bases from V and 0 bases from J, with 8 bases between. The length of the CDR3 is 13 residues. CDR3 coding DNA: TGTGCCAGCAGGGCGGGGCTGAACACTGAAGCTTTCTTT. It codes for CASRAGLNTEAFF.